The 26 T cell receptor beta chains reported below all come from one sample, sequenced in a study of T cell changes during pregnancy in multiple sclerosis. Profiled with immunoSEQ multiplex PCR; TCRdb holds only in-frame clones, not every one. The profile shows 90,000 to 95,000 clones, approximately 90% of them singletons. The specimen comprised peripheral blood, sampled before pregnancy. These receptors came from a female donor with multiple sclerosis, enrolled in a pregnancy study.

This clone has only one observation. This chain uses TRBV5-1 with TRBJ2-3, with 9 positions matching TRBD2. The V segment lost 2 bases and the J segment 4 bases; nucleotides outside the gene matches: 11. The germline V gene has CDR1 SGHRS and CDR2 YFSETQ. The CDR3 totals 17 residues. CDR3 nucleotide sequence: TGCGCCAGCAGCTTCGACCGACTAGCGGCATCACCAGATACGCAGTATTTT. Its protein product is CASSFDRLAASPDTQYF.

The genes are TRBV28 and TRBJ1-5; D possibly corresponds to TRBD1 (5 bases). V gave up 5 bases and J gave up 5 bases, with 16 bases separating them. The CDR3 covers 15 residues. CDR1 and CDR2 from the germline V gene are MDHEN and SYDVKM. CDR3: CASSPPGGLYQPQHF. As DNA, the CDR3 is TGTGCCAGCAGTCCCCCCGGGGGTTTGTATCAGCCCCAGCATTTT.

This chain uses TRBV2 with TRBJ1-1; the D gene is possibly TRBD1 (5 bases). This CDR3 contains 12 residues. The germline CDR1 and CDR2 sequences are SNHLY and FYNNEI. Trimming took off 9 bases at V and 7 bases at J, with 15 bases between the two ends. CDR3 sequence: CASTFDSFEAFF. CDR3 bases: TGTGCCAGTACCTTTGACAGCTTTGAAGCTTTCTTT.

This chain joins TRBV11-2 and TRBJ1-1; no reliable D call. Germline CDR1 reads SGHAT; CDR2 reads FQNNGV. The CDR3 is made up of 16 amino acids. V was cut by 1 base and J by 2 bases, with 14 bases left in between. For the CDR3, the DNA is TGTGCCAGCAGCTTAGGCTGGGCGGGAAAAAACACTGAAGCTTTCTTT. Encoded protein: CASSLGWAGKNTEAFF. Combining the CDR3 with reference TRBV11-2 and TRBJ1-1 gives the whole variable domain EAGVAQSPRYKIIEKRQSVAFWCNPISGHATLYWYQQILGQGPKLLIQFQNNGVVDDSQLPKDRFSAERLKGVDSTLKIQPAKLEDSAVYLCASSLGWAGKNTEAFFGQGTRLTVV.

The rearrangement uses TRBV6-4 and TRBJ2-2; possible D gene TRBD2, 5 bases. V was pared by 6 bases and J by 0 bases, with 8 bases between. Germline V gene data show CDR1 as MRHNA and CDR2 as SNTAGT. The CDR3 spans 14 residues. The CDR3 region is CASRRDPNTGELFF. CDR3 nucleotides: TGTGCCAGCAGGAGGGATCCGAACACCGGGGAGCTGTTTTTT.

This sequence joins TRBV5-1 and TRBJ2-3; 7 bases line up with TRBD1. In germline, CDR1 is SGHRS, CDR2 YFSETQ. Trimming removed 0 bases from V and 0 bases from J; junction bases left unmatched: 4. The CDR3 length is 16 residues. CDR3: CASSLGGQFSTDTQYF. Written as DNA, the CDR3 is TGCGCCAGCAGCTTGGGGGGACAGTTTAGCACAGATACGCAGTATTTT.

This clone has only one observation. The rearrangement uses TRBV5-4 and TRBJ1-1, with TRBD1 matching over 7 bases. Germline loops: CDR1 SGHNT, CDR2 YYREEE (reference sequence). This CDR3 contains 14 residues. V trimming: 4 bases; J trimming: 0 bases; junction bases outside the gene matches: 3. CDR3 in amino acids: CASSLQGMNTEAFF. CDR3 DNA sequence: TGTGCCAGCAGCCTACAGGGGATGAACACTGAAGCTTTCTTT. The whole variable domain, remainder taken from reference TRBV5-4 and TRBJ1-1, is ETGVTQSPTHLIKTRGQQVTLRCSSQSGHNTVSWYQQALGQGPQFIFQYYREEENGRGNFPPRFSGLQFPNYSSELNVNALELDDSALYLCASSLQGMNTEAFFGQGTRLTVV.

This rearrangement joins TRBV11-1 to TRBJ1-1; D unresolved. Trimming left V 7 bases short and J 0 bases short, with 15 bases between. Germline V gene lookup returns CDR1 SGHAT and CDR2 FQDESV (reference sequence). The length of the CDR3 is 15 residues. The CDR3 DNA reads as TGTGCCAGCACCATAAGCGGACTGATGAACACTGAAGCTTTCTTT. This encodes CASTISGLMNTEAFF. Supplemented by reference TRBV11-1 and TRBJ1-1, the full variable domain reads EAEVAQSPRYKITEKSQAVAFWCDPISGHATLYWYRQILGQGPELLVQFQDESVVDDSQLPKDRFSAERLKGVDSTLKIQPAELGDSAMYLCASTISGLMNTEAFFGQGTRLTVV.

This chain links TRBV6-6 with TRBJ1-2; TRBD1 might be the D (6 bases). The V end was cut by 4 bases, the J end by 1 base, with 16 bases between. Per germline, CDR1 MNHNY and CDR2 SVGAGI (reference sequence). The CDR3 is 16 amino acids. The CDR3 loop reads CASSSYLQQGNYGYTF. The CDR3 bases are TGTGCCAGCAGTTCCTACCTCCAACAGGGTAACTATGGCTACACCTTC.

The chain employs TRBV15 and TRBJ2-7; D is uncertain. The CDR3 is made up of 15 amino acids. Germline loops: CDR1 LNHNV, CDR2 YYDKDF (reference sequence). V lost 0 bases and J 4 bases, leaving 13 bases between the germline ends. DNA of the CDR3: TGTGCCACCAGCAGAGATCCCTCCGCAGGATACGAGCAGTACTTC. It yields the protein CATSRDPSAGYEQYF.

J is TRBJ1-3 and V is TRBV2, with a possible D match to TRBD1 (5 bases). This CDR3 region has 16 residues. With 6 bases removed from V and 0 bases from J, the gap between germline ends came to 15 bases. CDR1 SNHLY and CDR2 FYNNEI come from the germline V gene. The CDR3: CASRVPGLSSGNTIYF. CDR3 DNA: TGTGCCAGCAGAGTACCGGGACTGAGCTCTGGAAACACCATATATTTT. The full variable domain, with the rest looked up from reference TRBV2 and TRBJ1-3, is EPEVTQTPSHQVTQMGQEVILRCVPISNHLYFYWYRQILGQKVEFLVSFYNNEISEKSEIFDDQFSVERPDGSNFTLKIRSTKLEDSAMYFCASRVPGLSSGNTIYFGEGSWLTVV.

The chain recombines TRBV10-3 with TRBJ1-5; no definite D call. This CDR3 spans 14 amino acids. Germline values: CDR1 ENHRY, CDR2 SYGVKD. With 9 bases removed from V and 0 bases from J, the gap between germline ends came to 12 bases. CDR3 in amino acids: CAIWTGNSNQPQHF. The CDR3 DNA sequence: TGTGCCATTTGGACGGGGAATAGCAATCAGCCCCAGCATTTT.

The chain employs TRBV7-6 and TRBJ1-5; a weak D match, TRBD1 (5 bases). The germline CDR1 and CDR2 sequences are SGHVS and FNYEAQ. The length of the CDR3 is 15 residues. V lost 5 bases to trimming and J lost 2 bases, with 13 bases between them. The CDR3 sequence is CASSPVAGRNQPQHF. CDR3 DNA: TGTGCCAGCAGCCCGGTGGCGGGGCGCAATCAGCCCCAGCATTTT.

This chain connects TRBV21-1 to TRBJ2-1; the table's D call, TRBD2, has no DNA check behind it. TRBV21-1 is annotated as a pseudogene. The CDR3 runs 12 residues. The CDR3: CASSPHVLVQFF. CDR3 sequence (DNA): TGTGCCAGCAGCCCTCACGTCCTAGTTCAGTTCTTC.

The chain carries TRBV25-1 and TRBJ1-5; 8 bases fit TRBD1. The J segment lost 2 bases and the V segment lost 6 bases, leaving 3 bases of the junction unmatched. Germline CDR1 reads MGHDK; CDR2 reads SYGVNS. The CDR3 covers 14 residues. CDR3 coding DNA: TGTGCCAGCAGCGGACAGGGCGGCAATCAGCCCCAGCATTTT. Amino acids: CASSGQGGNQPQHF. The whole variable domain, filled in from reference TRBV25-1 and TRBJ1-5, reads EADIYQTPRYLVIGTGKKITLECSQTMGHDKMYWYQQDPGMELHLIHYSYGVNSTEKGDLSSESTVSRIRTEHFPLTLESARPSHTSQYLCASSGQGGNQPQHFGDGTRLSIL.

The rearrangement uses TRBV28 and TRBJ2-7; 12 nucleotides agree with TRBD2. From germline, CDR1 is MDHEN and CDR2 SYDVKM. The length of the CDR3 is 18 residues. V lost 2 bases, J lost 3 bases, and 11 bases stayed unmatched. CDR3 in DNA: TGTGCCAGCAGTTTACTGACTAGCGGGAGAGTTTCAAGCTACGAGCAGTACTTC. This sequence encodes CASSLLTSGRVSSYEQYF.

V usage is TRBV28 and J usage is TRBJ2-1; D ambiguous. The CDR3 consists of 12 residues. Trimming pared 3 bases from V and 4 bases from J, leaving 4 bases between. Germline CDR1 and CDR2: MDHEN and SYDVKM. The CDR3 DNA is TGTGCCAGCAGTTTCAGGTACAATGAGCAGTTCTTC. Its protein is CASSFRYNEQFF.

This chain connects TRBV11-2 to TRBJ2-1, with 7 positions matching TRBD1. The CDR3 totals 16 residues. V shed 6 bases, J shed 0 bases, and the junction held 8 bases outside the gene matches. Germline CDR1 is SGHAT and CDR2 is FQNNGV. CDR3 in amino acids: CASRYIQGSSYNEQFF. CDR3 nucleotides: TGTGCCAGCAGATACATACAGGGGAGCTCCTACAATGAGCAGTTCTTC.

In nucleotides, the CDR3 is TGTGCCAGCAGTTTATTTGGACAGGGGCACTACGAGCAGTACTTC. Its protein product is CASSLFGQGHYEQYF. V is TRBV28 and J is TRBJ2-7, with 9 bases that match TRBD1. J gave up 3 bases and V 1 base, and 4 bases lay outside the gene matches. The CDR3 is made up of 15 amino acids. Germline V gene sequence: CDR1 MDHEN, CDR2 SYDVKM.

This sequence joins TRBV6-1 and TRBJ2-2, with 7 bases aligning to TRBD2. Trimming removed 8 bases from V and 3 bases from J; junction bases left unmatched: 6. CDR1 and CDR2 from the germline V gene are MNHNS and SASEGT. The CDR3 has 14 residues. CDR3 nucleotide sequence: TGTGCCAGCGCCGGGAGGACGGACACCGGGGAGCTGTTTTTT. It is translated as CASAGRTDTGELFF.

This chain joins TRBV29-1 and TRBJ2-2; weak D call: TRBD2 (5 bases). CDR3 length: 15 amino acids. Trimming took 6 bases from V and 5 from J, leaving 19 bases between them. Germline CDR1 is SQVTM and CDR2 is ANQGSEA. DNA for the CDR3: TGCAGCGTCCTGGTTGCGGTGAGGGCGACCGGGGAGCTGTTTTTT. This encodes CSVLVAVRATGELFF.

V usage is TRBV18 and J usage is TRBJ2-1, with 9 bases identical to TRBD2. This CDR3 region has 23 residues. The J segment lost 9 bases and the V segment lost 0 bases, leaving 30 bases of the junction unmatched. CDR1 KGHSH and CDR2 LQKENI come from the germline V gene. CDR3 sequence reads: CASSPPQGTDISGSSGTGGEQFF. The CDR3 DNA follows: TGTGCCAGCTCACCACCACAGGGGACTGATATTAGCGGGAGTAGTGGCACCGGCGGTGAGCAGTTCTTC.

The chain is built from TRBV2 and TRBJ1-2, with a weak D call TRBD1 (6 bases). CDR1 is SNHLY and CDR2 is FYNNEI in the germline V gene. This CDR3 has 13 residues. V was pared by 1 base and J by 3 bases, with 6 bases between. DNA of the CDR3: TGTGCCAGCAGTGAAGGGACAGACTATGGCTACACCTTC. Protein: CASSEGTDYGYTF. Variable domain in full (rest from reference TRBV2 and TRBJ1-2): EPEVTQTPSHQVTQMGQEVILRCVPISNHLYFYWYRQILGQKVEFLVSFYNNEISEKSEIFDDQFSVERPDGSNFTLKIRSTKLEDSAMYFCASSEGTDYGYTFGSGTRLTVV.

V and J are TRBV25-1 and TRBJ2-1; TRBD2 is a possible D gene (5 bases). The length of the CDR3 is 15 residues. The ends were cut back, 1 base at V and 8 bases at J, with 15 bases in the middle. Germline V gene sequence: CDR1 MGHDK, CDR2 SYGVNS. The CDR3 sequence is CASSESGSPSDEQFF. The CDR3 DNA sequence: TGTGCCAGCAGTGAATCGGGGTCCCCCTCGGATGAGCAGTTCTTC.

The chain uses TRBV6-1 and TRBJ2-2; 11 bases are shared with TRBD2. The CDR3 runs to 14 residues. Germline values: CDR1 MNHNS, CDR2 SASEGT. V was clipped by 10 bases and J by 0 bases; unmatched bases: 1. Written as DNA, the CDR3 is TGTGCCATGGGACTAGCGGCGAACACCGGGGAGCTGTTTTTT. Its protein is CAMGLAANTGELFF.

The chain carries TRBV23-1 and TRBJ2-7; 7 nucleotides line up with TRBD1. TRBV23-1 is noted as an ORF with a role that remains uncertain. Trimming took 2 bases from V and 2 from J; bases not matched to a gene: 18. The CDR3 runs 19 residues. CDR3: CASSQPPSFPGGFTYEQYF. Written as DNA, the CDR3 is TGCGCCAGCAGTCAACCGCCCTCCTTCCCAGGGGGATTTACCTACGAGCAGTACTTC.